Below, 4 T cell receptor beta chains from the same sample are listed, as sequenced in a study of response to subunit inactivated influenza vaccine. TCRdb re-derived calls from the RT-PCR reads in MiXCR, one entry per CDR3 protein. The table records about 610,000 distinct CDR3 sequences, approximately 15% of them present only once. This specimen consisted of PBMCs from blood, obtained roughly 12 days after vaccination. These receptors were obtained from a man in his fifties or sixties who received an inactivated influenza vaccine.

This clonotype has just a few counts. This chain joins TRBV10-2 and TRBJ2-7, with a weak D call TRBD1 (6 bases). The CDR3 totals 16 residues. Germline V gene sequence: CDR1 WSHSY, CDR2 SAAADI. V was shortened by 7 bases and J by 3 bases, with 22 bases between the two germline ends. The CDR3 DNA is TGCGCCAGCACGGATATAAGTAGGGACAACTACTACGAGCAGTACTTC. Its protein product is CASTDISRDNYYEQYF.

This clonotype was seen repeatedly, ten times or more. This chain joins TRBV11-2 and TRBJ1-4, with D possibly matching TRBD1 (6 bases). CDR1 SGHAT and CDR2 FQNNGV come from the germline V gene. Trimming cost V 5 bases and J 3 bases, with 16 bases left between them. CDR3 length equals 16 residues. CDR3 DNA: TGTGCCAGCAGCACTCTTAGGACAGCTTCTAATGAAAAACTGTTTTTT. Residues: CASSTLRTASNEKLFF.

The sample holds one count of this clonotype. Here the CDR3 reads CASSWRANGADTQYF. The DNA for the CDR3 is TGTGCCAGCAGCTGGCGGGCCAACGGCGCAGATACGCAGTATTTT. The chain recombines TRBV7-8 with TRBJ2-3; D perhaps matches TRBD2 (5 bases). CDR1 is SGHVS and CDR2 is FQNEAQ in the germline V gene. CDR3 size: 15 residues. Trimming removed 4 bases from V and 4 bases from J, with 15 bases in between.

The chain has TRBV6-6 and TRBJ1-2; 7 positions match TRBD1. The CDR3 runs to 13 residues. The junction had 6 bases not matched to a gene; V was cut back by 6 bases and J by 5 bases. CDR1 and CDR2 from the germline V gene are MNHNY and SVGAGI (reference sequence). This chain's CDR3 is CASSRDSIYGYTF. In nucleotides, the CDR3 is TGTGCCAGCAGCCGGGACAGTATATATGGCTACACCTTC.